This is a list of T cell receptor beta chains from one sample in a study of blood T cell repertoires in COVID-19. Profiled with immunoSEQ multiplex PCR; TCRdb holds only in-frame clones, not every one. Of under 200,000 clones listed, almost 80% are singletons. Sequencing was done on a sample of peripheral blood. The receptors were sampled from a man aged 55 to 70 with active or convalescent COVID-19. CDR3s include the opening cysteine and the closing phenylalanine or tryptophan. The order of the fields is V gene, clone size, D gene, J gene, CDR3 DNA, CDR3 protein. The D gene is left open where the match is weak. Clone size, where shown, is once, few, many, or a class for clones that have expanded.

TRBV28	.	.	TRBJ2-7	TGTGCCAGCAGTTCAGGGGTTGGGGGGGGCAACGAGCAGTACTTC	CASSSGVGGGNEQYF
TRBV4-3	once	TRBD1	TRBJ1-2	TGCGCCAGCAGCCAAGACCGGACAGGCGGCTACTACACCTTC	CASSQDRTGGYYTF
TRBV18	.	TRBD1	TRBJ1-1	TGTGCCAGCTCACCGGCCATTTTAGGGACAGGGGGCACTGAAGCTTTCTTT	CASSPAILGTGGTEAFF
TRBV28	.	.	TRBJ2-7	TGTGCCTGCCGTATGGCGGCCAACTACGAGCAGTACTTC	CACRMAANYEQYF
TRBV7-2	.	TRBD1	TRBJ2-7	TGTGCCAGCAGCTTCTCAGGGGGAGTGAGTGGGGACGAGCAGTACTTC	CASSFSGGVSGDEQYF
TRBV25-1	.	TRBD1	TRBJ2-3	TGTGCCAGCAGTGAATACCAAGGACAGGGGGCTAGCACAGATACGCAGTATTTT	CASSEYQGQGASTDTQYF
TRBV30	few	TRBD2	TRBJ2-6	TGTGCCTGGACAGGGACTAACTCTGGGGCCAACGTCCTGACTTTC	CAWTGTNSGANVLTF
TRBV18	.	TRBD1	TRBJ2-5	TGTGCCAGCTCACCTAGGACAGGGCAAGAGACCCAGTACTTC	CASSPRTGQETQYF
TRBV15	few	TRBD2	TRBJ2-3	TGTGCCACCAGCAGAGGACTAGCCCCAGATACGCAGTATTTT	CATSRGLAPDTQYF
TRBV7-9	.	TRBD2	TRBJ2-7	TGTGCCAGCAGCCCGAAAACTAGCGGGGTTTTCGAGCAGTACTTC	CASSPKTSGVFEQYF
TRBV5-4	.	.	TRBJ1-2	TGTGCCAGCAGCTTCGAGCATATCTATGGCTACACCTTC	CASSFEHIYGYTF
TRBV5-4	.	TRBD1	TRBJ2-7	TGTGCCAGCAGCTCACAGGGGGTCCACGAGCAGTACTTC	CASSSQGVHEQYF
TRBV6-2/TRBV6-3	.	TRBD1	TRBJ1-2	TGTGCCAGCAGTTACTCAACCGGGACAGGGGCGAACGGGAATGGCTACACCTTC	CASSYSTGTGANGNGYTF
TRBV9	few	TRBD2	TRBJ2-1	TGTGCCAGCTCTCTATGGGGGGGAAATGAGCAGTTCTTC	CASSLWGGNEQFF
TRBV11-3	.	.	TRBJ2-5	TGTGCCAGCAGCGACAACCAAGAGACCCAGTACTTC	CASSDNQETQYF
TRBV19	.	.	TRBJ1-1	TGTGCCAGTAGTACCCTGGTCGGGGGCACTGAAGCTTTCTTT	CASSTLVGGTEAFF
TRBV5-8	.	.	TRBJ2-6	TGTGCCAGCAGCTTGGGCAGGGGTCCTCCGGGGGCCAACGTCCTGACTTTC	CASSLGRGPPGANVLTF
TRBV4-2	.	.	TRBJ2-4	TGTGCCAGCAGCCAAGTCGGGCTAGCCTTGGACATTCAGTACTTC	CASSQVGLALDIQYF
TRBV7-9	few	TRBD1	TRBJ1-2	TGTGCCAGCAGCGCCGGACAGGGGTACTACACCTTC	CASSAGQGYYTF
TRBV7-9	.	.	TRBJ2-5	TGTGCCAGCGTCATCCAAGAGACCCAGTACTTC	CASVIQETQYF
TRBV7-2	few	.	TRBJ2-1	TGTGCCAGCAGCTTAGAACAGGGCTCCTACAATGAGCAGTTCTTC	CASSLEQGSYNEQFF
TRBV24-1	.	TRBD1	TRBJ2-5	TGTGCCACCAGTGATTTTGACCCTACAGGGGCGCAAGAGACCCAGTACTTC	CATSDFDPTGAQETQYF
TRBV6-2/TRBV6-3	.	.	TRBJ2-2	TGTGCCAGCAGCTCCTTCGGACAGAATCCGACCGGGGAGCTGTTTTTT	CASSSFGQNPTGELFF
TRBV5-1	.	.	TRBJ1-1	TGCGCCAGCAGCTCCACAGGGACCCGGCAAACTGAAGCTTTCTTT	CASSSTGTRQTEAFF
TRBV9	.	TRBD1	TRBJ1-5	TGTGCCAGCAGCGTGGGGACAGGGATTTTTCAGCCCCAGCATTTT	CASSVGTGIFQPQHF
TRBV9	.	TRBD2	TRBJ2-7	TGTGCCAGCAGCGTAGGGCAATGGACTAGCGGGAGCCCCAGATATGAGCAGTACTTC	CASSVGQWTSGSPRYEQYF
TRBV9	.	TRBD1	TRBJ1-1	TGTGCCAGCAGCGTAGGACAGGGGCACACTGAAGCTTTCTTT	CASSVGQGHTEAFF
TRBV7-3	.	TRBD2	TRBJ2-1	TGTGCCAGCAGTTTAGCGGGAGTCACCTACAATGAGCAGTTCTTC	CASSLAGVTYNEQFF
TRBV9	.	TRBD1	TRBJ2-1	TGTGCCAGCAGCTTCCCCTTGGGACAGGGTTTGGATGAGCAGTTCTTC	CASSFPLGQGLDEQFF
TRBV7-2	.	.	TRBJ1-2	TGTGCCAGCATCTTACATCAGGGCGGCTATGGCTACACCTTC	CASILHQGGYGYTF
TRBV11-2	.	.	TRBJ2-2	TGTGCCAGCAGCTTAGGCGGCAGGGGGAACACCGGGGAGCTGTTTTTT	CASSLGGRGNTGELFF
TRBV15	.	.	TRBJ1-3	TGTGCCACCGAGGTGGACTCCAACTCTGGAAACACCATATATTTT	CATEVDSNSGNTIYF
TRBV9	.	TRBD2	TRBJ2-3	TGTGCCAGTGGGACTAGGCGCACAAATACGCAGTATTTT	CASGTRRTNTQYF
TRBV6-2/TRBV6-3	.	.	TRBJ2-5	TGTGCCAGCACCCCCGAGAGGTCCCGAGAGACCCAGTACTTC	CASTPERSRETQYF
TRBV5-1	.	.	TRBJ1-1	TGCGCCAGCAGCAAAATAGGGGAAATGAACACTGAAGCTTTCTTT	CASSKIGEMNTEAFF
TRBV6-1	.	.	TRBJ1-1	TGTGCCAGCAGTGAAGCGTCAAGGAGGGGTCCTGAAGCTTTCTTT	CASSEASRRGPEAFF
TRBV28	once	TRBD1	TRBJ2-7	TGTGCCAGCAGTTTAAAGGGACAGGGGTACGAGCAGTACTTC	CASSLKGQGYEQYF